The T cell receptor (beta chain) under discussion was sequenced for a study of vaccination effects on CD4 cells after COVID-19. As regards this clone: Its antigen remains unidentified.

Trimming cost V 4 bases and J 0 bases, with 6 bases left between them. CDR1 GTSNPN and CDR2 SVGIG come from the germline V gene (reference sequence). The CDR3 is made up of 12 amino acids. With the ViraFEST assay, the study expanded antigen-specific CD4+ T cells using viral peptide pools, then sequenced them. The culture ran for around nine days, and then CD4+ T cells were isolated. Nucleocapsid antibody tests were negative, and the vaccine recipients had no prior SARS-CoV-2 infection. Study conclusions and caveats: Marked clonal contraction of both clone types appeared late after vaccination. After vaccination of healthy people, only 1 of 255 vaccine-induced clones cross-reacted with common cold coronaviruses.

TCRdb keeps only in-frame clones here, not all; method: immunoSEQ multiplex PCR. The data contain tens of thousands of clones, approximately 70% of them seen just once; the ten biggest clones take up 15% to 20%. The TCR originated in a human donor who received a COVID-19 vaccine. Sequenced here: CD4+ T cells from PBMCs cultured with SARS-CoV-2 spike peptides, sampled before COVID-19 vaccination. The chain carries TRBV30 and TRBJ1-1, with D hard to call. CDR3 sequence: CAWTLLNTEAFF. CDR3 bases: TGTGCCTGGACACTTCTGAACACTGAAGCTTTCTTT.